These 14 T cell receptor beta chains share one sample of origin, sequenced in a study of cytomegalovirus exposure and HLA in healthy donors. The PCR had 60 Vbeta and 13 Jbeta primers. The repertoire was sequenced with immunoSEQ multiplex PCR; TCRdb's copy has only in-frame clones and lacks some. This sample carries fewer than 90,000 clones, around four fifths of them seen once, and the ten largest clones take roughly a tenth. Specimen: PBMCs. The receptors were gathered from a man aged 25 to 40 in good health and CMV-seropositive.

The gene calls are TRBV2 and TRBJ2-5, with TRBD1 as a possible D gene (6 bases). Trimming took off 6 bases at V and 4 bases at J, with 12 bases between the two ends. CDR1 and CDR2 from the germline V gene are SNHLY and FYNNEI. The CDR3 runs to 13 residues. The CDR3: CASRPDSRETQYF. CDR3 DNA: TGTGCCAGCAGACCGGACAGTCGAGAGACCCAGTACTTC.

V usage is TRBV4-3 and J usage is TRBJ2-1; 8 bases map to TRBD2. Germline values: CDR1 LGHNA, CDR2 YSLEER. V dropped 3 bases and J dropped 0; count of bases not matched to a gene: 4. This CDR3 contains 16 residues. The CDR3: CASSQAGGRSYNEQFF. Here the CDR3 DNA reads TGCGCCAGCAGCCAGGCGGGGGGCCGCTCCTACAATGAGCAGTTCTTC.

This sequence joins TRBV5-6 and TRBJ2-3; TRBD2 matches 8 bases. The CDR3 is 18 amino acids. CDR1 SGHDT and CDR2 YYEEEE come from the germline V gene. Trimming removed 0 bases from V and 5 bases from J; junction bases left unmatched: 14. The CDR3 sequence: CASSLGYPSGRGEDTQYF. CDR3 DNA: TGTGCCAGCAGCTTGGGGTACCCCTCGGGGCGGGGGGAAGATACGCAGTATTTT.

The genes are TRBV5-4 and TRBJ2-5, with D unclear. CDR3 length: 17 residues. Germline V lookup: CDR1 SGHNT, CDR2 YYREEE (reference sequence). The V end lost 4 bases, the J end lost 1 base, and 20 bases lay between the germline ends. This CDR3 is CASSRDRQTPTQETQYF. The CDR3 DNA follows: TGTGCCAGCAGCCGAGACCGGCAGACACCCACCCAAGAGACCCAGTACTTC.

The rearrangement joins TRBV6-1 to TRBJ2-1; 8 bases match TRBD2. The CDR3 totals 15 residues. Losses at the gene ends were 6 bases for V and 2 bases for J; bases not matched to a gene: 6. The germline gives CDR1 MNHNS, CDR2 SASEGT. The CDR3 region has the DNA TGTGCCAGCAGCATGCCGGGGGGGCCCTACAATGAGCAGTTCTTC. This encodes CASSMPGGPYNEQFF.

V gene TRBV10-3 combines with J gene TRBJ2-7; 9 bases match TRBD1. V lost 5 bases to trimming and J lost 3 bases; unmatched junction nucleotides: 5. Germline V gives CDR1 ENHRY, CDR2 SYGVKD. There are 14 residues in the CDR3. The CDR3 sequence: CAISRQGVNYEQYF. The CDR3 DNA sequence: TGTGCCATCAGTAGACAGGGGGTAAACTACGAGCAGTACTTC.

This clone was seen only once. V and J are TRBV2 and TRBJ2-7, with D possibly matching TRBD1 (6 bases). This CDR3 spans 12 amino acids. Per the germline V gene, CDR1 is SNHLY and CDR2 is FYNNEI. Trimming shortened V by 6 bases and J by 2 bases, and 8 bases separated the two germline ends. The CDR3 DNA reads TGTGCCAGCAGGGACAGCCCCTACGAGCAGTACTTC. It is translated as CASRDSPYEQYF.

The chain employs TRBV6-1 and TRBJ2-1, with 12 nucleotides matching TRBD2. V shed 1 base and J 7 bases; nucleotides not matched to a gene: 17. Germline V gene data show CDR1 as MNHNS and CDR2 as SASEGT. The length of the CDR3 is 20 residues. CDR3 coding DNA: TGTGCCAGCAGTGAAGGGGAGTGGCTAGCGGGGGGGTATGGGGATAATGAGCAGTTCTTC. Its translation is CASSEGEWLAGGYGDNEQFF.

The chain combines TRBV30 with TRBJ1-4; possible D gene TRBD1, 6 bases. The CDR3 has 12 residues. Germline CDR1 GTSNPN, CDR2 SVGIG (reference sequence). Trimming stripped 3 bases from V and 8 bases from J, with 10 bases between. The DNA for the CDR3 is TGTGCCTGGAGAGAACAGGGAGAAAAACTGTTTTTT. This codes for CAWREQGEKLFF.

The chain combines TRBV25-1 with TRBJ1-1; 8 bases are a match to TRBD1. CDR3 size: 14 residues. Germline CDR1 and CDR2: MGHDK and SYGVNS. V shed 4 bases, J shed 6 bases, and the junction held 7 bases outside the gene matches. The CDR3 sequence is CASSVAGGFSEAFF. The DNA for the CDR3 is TGTGCCAGCAGTGTCGCAGGGGGCTTTTCTGAAGCTTTCTTT.

The V and J genes are TRBV27 and TRBJ2-1, with TRBD1 identical over 9 bases. The CDR3 is made up of 14 amino acids. Germline CDR1 is MNHEY and CDR2 is SMNVEV (reference sequence). J was trimmed by 8 bases and V by 5 bases; bases with no gene match: 7. CDR3 in DNA: TGTGCCAGCAGTCCACCGGGACAGGGCTATGAGCAGTTCTTC. Protein: CASSPPGQGYEQFF.

V gene TRBV19 combines with J gene TRBJ1-4; tentative D call: TRBD1 (5 bases). The germline V gene encodes CDR1 LNHDA and CDR2 SQIVND (reference sequence). The CDR3 contains 17 residues. The V and J ends lost 4 bases and 0 bases respectively, with 15 bases between them. The CDR3 sequence is CASSRGRAATTNEKLFF. The CDR3 DNA sequence: TGTGCCAGTAGTAGGGGCCGCGCAGCTACAACTAATGAAAAACTGTTTTTT.

This chain links TRBV18 with TRBJ2-3; D possibly corresponds to TRBD2 (5 bases). The CDR3 has 14 amino acids. The V gene lost 5 bases and the J gene lost 3 bases, with 12 bases spanning the gap. The germline V gene has CDR1 KGHSH and CDR2 LQKENI. The CDR3 loop is CASSAPSGTDTQYF. CDR3 DNA: TGTGCCAGCTCAGCCCCCTCGGGAACAGATACGCAGTATTTT.

V is TRBV7-3 and J is TRBJ2-1; no clear D. Germline CDR1 reads SGHTA; CDR2 reads FQGTGA. Trimming took off 4 bases at V and 4 bases at J, with 17 bases between the two ends. This CDR3 is built from 16 residues. CDR3 DNA sequence: TGTGCCAGCAGCTCTATCTACGGGTCGACTTACAATGAGCAGTTCTTC. Amino acids: CASSSIYGSTYNEQFF. The full variable domain, rest sourced from reference TRBV7-3 and TRBJ2-1, is GAGVSQTPSNKVTEKGKYVELRCDPISGHTALYWYRQSLGQGPEFLIYFQGTGAADDSGLPNDRFFAVRPEGSVSTLKIQRTERGDSAVYLCASSSIYGSTYNEQFFGPGTRLTVL.